A single sample is the source of the 30 T cell receptor beta chains below, sequenced in a study of T cells after yellow fever vaccination. In TCRdb, the 5' RACE reads were re-called with MiXCR into one record per CDR3 protein. There are a few hundred thousand distinct CDR3 sequences in the sample; roughly 8.7% occur only once, and approximately 19% lies in the top ten. Sample: PBMCs, taken on the day of the first yellow fever vaccination. The source is a man between 18 and 29 years old who received the YFV17D yellow fever vaccine.

This clonotype was counted ten times or more. The chain combines TRBV7-8 with TRBJ1-2; D is possibly TRBD1 (5 bases). Trimming left V 5 bases short and J 0 bases short, with 13 bases between. The V gene's germline CDR1 is SGHVS and CDR2 FQNEAQ. CDR3 length: 15 residues. Here the CDR3 reads CASSPRRGANYGYTF. Written as DNA, the CDR3 is TGTGCCAGCAGCCCTCGGAGGGGAGCTAACTATGGCTACACCTTC.

This clonotype was observed a few times. The chain couples TRBV7-6 to TRBJ2-3, with 7 bases identical to TRBD2. This CDR3 region has 18 residues. Germline V gene data show CDR1 as SGHVS and CDR2 as FNYEAQ. The junction had 14 bases not matched to a gene; V was cut back by 4 bases and J by 1 base. The CDR3 is CASSWGVGTTSRTDTQYF. CDR3 bases: TGTGCCAGCAGCTGGGGGGTCGGGACTACCTCCCGCACAGATACGCAGTATTTT.

This clonotype occurred many times. This chain connects TRBV20-1 to TRBJ2-2; 7 bases match TRBD1. This CDR3 region has 13 residues. The V gene end was trimmed by 5 bases and the J gene end by 6 bases; junction bases not matched to a gene: 6. Germline CDR1 and CDR2: DFQATT and SNEGSKA (reference sequence). The CDR3 reads CSAADRAAGELFF. CDR3 coding DNA: TGCAGTGCTGCCGACAGGGCGGCCGGGGAGCTGTTTTTT.

This clonotype was recorded a few times. This rearrangement joins TRBV7-2 to TRBJ1-6, with TRBD1 identical over 7 bases. The trim removed 5 bases at V and 10 bases at J, leaving 11 bases unmatched. The CDR3 is 15 amino acids. The V gene's germline CDR1 is SGHTA and CDR2 FQGNSA. The CDR3 here is CASSLLNTGDSPLHF. DNA of the CDR3: TGTGCCAGCAGCCTTCTTAATACAGGGGACTCACCCCTCCACTTT.

The rearrangement uses TRBV29-1 and TRBJ1-5; 7 bases match TRBD1. Losses at the gene ends were 4 bases for V and 4 bases for J; bases not matched to a gene: 4. Germline CDR1 SQVTM, CDR2 ANQGSEA. CDR3 length equals 13 residues. The CDR3 spells CSVGPGGNQPQHF. The DNA for the CDR3 is TGCAGCGTTGGTCCAGGGGGGAATCAGCCCCAGCATTTT.

This clonotype was seen a handful of times. The chain links TRBV12-3 or TRBV12-4 to TRBJ2-3; 7 bases align to TRBD2. This CDR3 has 15 residues. J lost 5 bases, V lost 3 bases, and 8 bases had no gene match. The CDR3 nucleotides read TGTGCCAGCAGTTTCGAGGGACTAAGAGAAGATACGCAGTATTTT. It yields the protein CASSFEGLREDTQYF.

This clonotype showed up many times. The J gene is TRBJ1-1, the V gene TRBV5-1; D unclear. V dropped 0 bases and J dropped 3 bases, with 9 bases sitting between them. CDR1 and CDR2 (germline): SGHRS, YFSETQ. The CDR3 has 14 amino acids. This CDR3 reads CASSLERVDTEAFF. The CDR3 DNA is TGCGCCAGCAGCTTGGAAAGGGTAGACACTGAAGCTTTCTTT.

This clonotype was observed a few times. The chain couples TRBV9 to TRBJ2-1; 9 bases map to TRBD2. The CDR3 length is 15 residues. The germline V gene encodes CDR1 SGDLS and CDR2 YYNGEE. V dropped 0 bases and J dropped 5; count of bases not matched to a gene: 3. DNA of the CDR3: TGTGCCAGCAGCGTAGCTAGCGGGGCCGACAATGAGCAGTTCTTC. Its protein product is CASSVASGADNEQFF.

Comments on this clonotype: A junction end diverges from the germline sequence, so it may reflect a read error. J is TRBJ2-1 and V is TRBV9; 7 bases map to TRBD2. Germline assignment: CDR1 SGDLS and CDR2 YYNGEE. The CDR3 loop spans 15 amino acids. This CDR3 is CASSVGGGSYNKQFF. DNA for the CDR3: TGTGCCAGCAGCGTAGGGGGGGGATCCTACAATAAGCAGTTCTTC.

The chain combines TRBV4-3 with TRBJ1-1; D might be TRBD1 (5 bases). Germline CDR1 reads LGHNA; CDR2 reads YSLEER. Trimming stripped 0 bases from V and 1 base from J, with 9 bases between. The CDR3 is 15 amino acids. The CDR3 region has the DNA TGCGCCAGCAGCCAAGAGACAGATTCGAACACTGAAGCTTTCTTT. Residues: CASSQETDSNTEAFF.

This sequence joins TRBV7-3 and TRBJ2-1; 9 nucleotides align to TRBD2. CDR1 is SGHTA, CDR2 FQGTGA, per germline. The CDR3 has 16 residues. The ends lost 1 base at V and 13 bases at J; junction bases unmatched: 14. CDR3 DNA: TGTGCCAGCAGCTTAAATGTTCCGGGAGCGGGGGGTGGTCAGTTCTTC. Translation: CASSLNVPGAGGGQFF.

This chain links TRBV7-3 with TRBJ2-1; weak D call: TRBD2 (6 bases). The CDR3 has 14 amino acids. V lost 5 bases, J lost 4 bases, and 12 bases lay in between. Germline CDR1 reads SGHTA; CDR2 reads FQGTGA. The CDR3 region is CASSRGGLYNEQFF. CDR3 coding DNA: TGTGCCAGCAGCCGTGGGGGACTTTACAATGAGCAGTTCTTC.

This clonotype was counted a few times. This sequence joins TRBV7-2 and TRBJ2-2; D unclear. Trimming removed 5 bases at V and 1 base at J, with 5 bases between. The V gene's germline CDR1 is SGHTA and CDR2 FQGNSA. The CDR3 totals 13 residues. The CDR3 nucleotides are TGTGCCAGCAGCCCGTGGAACACCGGGGAGCTGTTTTTT. Translation gives CASSPWNTGELFF.

This clonotype was found a few times. The CDR3 nucleotides are TGTGCCAGCAGTGCGACTCGGCGGGGCACTGAAGCTTTCTTT. This gives the protein CASSATRRGTEAFF. The rearrangement uses TRBV25-1 and TRBJ1-1; no definite D call. Trimming removed 4 bases at V and 4 bases at J, with 13 bases between. The CDR3 has 14 residues. Germline assignment: CDR1 MGHDK and CDR2 SYGVNS.

This chain uses TRBV29-1 with TRBJ1-1, with a weak D call TRBD1 (5 bases). Germline CDR1 reads SQVTM; CDR2 reads ANQGSEA. Trimming cost V 7 bases and J 0 bases, with 18 bases left between them. The CDR3 covers 15 residues. The CDR3 DNA sequence: TGCAGCGGAAGGGGCGGCTGGGGTATGAACACTGAAGCTTTCTTT. Translation: CSGRGGWGMNTEAFF. The variable domain in full, completed from reference TRBV29-1 and TRBJ1-1, reads SAVISQKPSRDICQRGTSLTIQCQVDSQVTMMFWYRQQPGQSLTLIATANQGSEATYESGFVIDKFPISRPNLTFSTLTVSNMSPEDSSIYLCSGRGGWGMNTEAFFGQGTRLTVV.

The V call is TRBV14, the J call TRBJ2-1; the D is unclear. Germline CDR1 and CDR2: SGHDN and FVKESK. V shed 5 bases and J shed 1 base, with 9 bases lying between them. The CDR3 spans 14 residues. The DNA of the CDR3 is TGTGCCAGCAGCACAACAAATTCCTACAATGAGCAGTTCTTC. Translation gives CASSTTNSYNEQFF.

This clonotype was observed a handful of times. The V gene is TRBV12-3 or TRBV12-4, the J gene TRBJ1-2; weak D call: TRBD1 (6 bases). Trimming removed 6 bases at V and 4 bases at J, with 15 bases between. This CDR3 is 14 amino acids long. This chain's CDR3 is CASRTVGQSYGYTF. In nucleotides, the CDR3 is TGTGCCAGCAGAACGGTCGGACAGTCCTATGGCTACACCTTC.

This clonotype was detected ten times or more. V and J are TRBV20-1 and TRBJ2-4; D gene uncertain. The V end lost 0 bases, the J end lost 0 bases, and 12 bases lay between the germline ends. This CDR3 is 16 amino acids long. CDR1 DFQATT and CDR2 SNEGSKA come from the germline V gene (reference sequence). CDR3 coding DNA: TGCAGTGCTAGAGATCCCATGTCGCTAGCCAAAAACATTCAGTACTTC. This encodes CSARDPMSLAKNIQYF.

This clonotype was seen a few times. This rearrangement joins TRBV6-2 or TRBV6-3 to TRBJ2-3, with unresolved D. Trimming took off 10 bases at V and 3 bases at J, with 11 bases between the two ends. Germline-derived CDR1 and CDR2 are MNHEY and SVGEGT. The CDR3 runs to 12 residues. Here the CDR3 reads CATRRATDTQYF. CDR3 nucleotide sequence: TGTGCCACGCGGCGAGCAACAGATACGCAGTATTTT.

This clonotype was seen more than once but under ten times. The chain couples TRBV5-1 to TRBJ2-7; D perhaps matches TRBD2 (5 bases). The germline gives CDR1 SGHRS, CDR2 YFSETQ. Trimming removed 7 bases from V and 0 bases from J, with 14 bases in between. The CDR3 spans 14 residues. Written as DNA, the CDR3 is TGCGCCAGCTCGGCGGAGGCTTACTCCTACGAGCAGTACTTC. Its protein product is CASSAEAYSYEQYF.

This clonotype was observed a handful of times. V usage is TRBV4-3 and J usage is TRBJ2-1; D perhaps matches TRBD1 (6 bases). CDR1 LGHNA and CDR2 YSLEER come from the germline V gene. With 3 bases removed from V and 8 bases from J, the gap between germline ends came to 14 bases. The CDR3 is made up of 14 amino acids. The CDR3 sequence is CASSQSLGADEQFF. The CDR3 DNA reads TGCGCCAGCAGCCAGAGTCTGGGGGCAGATGAGCAGTTCTTC.

The rearrangement joins TRBV6-2 or TRBV6-3 to TRBJ2-4; the D gene is possibly TRBD1 (7 bases). The V and J ends lost 5 bases and 3 bases respectively, with 14 bases between them. Per germline, CDR1 MNHEY and CDR2 SVGEGT. This CDR3 has 15 amino acids. The CDR3, as DNA: TGTGCCAGCAGTCAACGCGGGGACAGCAAAAACATTCAGTACTTC. Its protein is CASSQRGDSKNIQYF.

The table lists this clonotype with many counts. The V gene is TRBV24-1, the J gene TRBJ2-1; TRBD1 might be the D (6 bases). The germline CDR1 and CDR2 sequences are KGHDR and SFDVKD. The ends were cut back, 7 bases at V and 1 base at J, with 7 bases in the middle. The CDR3 covers 13 residues. The CDR3 DNA is TGTGCCACCAGGGACAGTTCCTACAATGAGCAGTTCTTC. Translating it yields CATRDSSYNEQFF.

The rearrangement links TRBV10-3 to TRBJ1-6; possible D gene TRBD1, 5 bases. This CDR3 is built from 16 residues. V lost 3 bases, J lost 9 bases, and 18 bases lay in between. Germline lookup yields CDR1 ENHRY and CDR2 SYGVKD. The CDR3 DNA follows: TGTGCCATCAGTGAAGTATTAGCAGGGAAAGGTTCACCCCTCCACTTT. Protein sequence: CAISEVLAGKGSPLHF.

This clonotype was picked up a small number of times. V usage is TRBV29-1 and J usage is TRBJ2-1, with D unresolved. Germline V gene lookup returns CDR1 SQVTM and CDR2 ANQGSEA. The V end was cut by 4 bases, the J end by 9 bases, with 13 bases between. This CDR3 is built from 12 residues. The CDR3 nucleotides read TGCAGCGTTGTAGGAGTCGGTAGTGAGCAGTTCTTC. It encodes CSVVGVGSEQFF.

The V gene is TRBV7-9, the J gene TRBJ2-5; TRBD2 aligns across 8 bases. The V and J ends lost 3 bases and 2 bases, in that order; junction bases with no gene match: 8. The length of the CDR3 is 16 residues. Germline CDR1 and CDR2: SEHNR and FQNEAQ (reference sequence). The CDR3: CASSFSGGPGQETQYF. DNA for the CDR3: TGTGCCAGCAGCTTTTCGGGGGGGCCTGGTCAAGAGACCCAGTACTTC.

The table lists this clonotype with many counts. The rearrangement joins TRBV15 to TRBJ2-2; D is unclear. Germline CDR1 reads LNHNV; CDR2 reads YYDKDF (reference sequence). Trimming removed 5 bases at V and 0 bases at J, with 16 bases between. The CDR3 contains 17 residues. The chain's CDR3 is CATSLRRWQPNTGELFF. In nucleotides, the CDR3 is TGTGCCACCAGCTTACGCCGCTGGCAACCGAACACCGGGGAGCTGTTTTTT.

This clonotype was found many times. The rearrangement links TRBV7-8 to TRBJ1-1; D remains unclear. The germline V gene has CDR1 SGHVS and CDR2 FQNEAQ. The V end lost 1 base, the J end lost 4 bases, and 4 bases lay between the germline ends. This CDR3 region has 12 residues. DNA of the CDR3: TGTGCCAGCAGCTTAGGCTCCACTGAAGCTTTCTTT. This codes for CASSLGSTEAFF. Drawing the rest from reference TRBV7-8 and TRBJ1-1, the complete variable domain is GAGVSQSPRYKVAKRGQDVALRCDPISGHVSLFWYQQALGQGPEFLTYFQNEAQLDKSGLPSDRFFAERPEGSVSTLKIQRTQQEDSAVYLCASSLGSTEAFFGQGTRLTVV.

This clonotype was observed at least ten times. This chain joins TRBV12-3 or TRBV12-4 and TRBJ2-4; D possibly corresponds to TRBD2 (5 bases). The CDR3 sequence is 17 residues long. With 3 bases removed from V and 1 base from J, the gap between germline ends came to 16 bases. The DNA for the CDR3 is TGTGCCAGCAGTTTTTCCGGGGAGAACTTCGCCAAAAACATTCAGTACTTC. Its protein is CASSFSGENFAKNIQYF.

V and J are TRBV11-2 and TRBJ2-3; D perhaps matches TRBD1 (6 bases). Germline V gives CDR1 SGHAT, CDR2 FQNNGV. Trimming left V 1 base short and J 1 base short, with 15 bases between. CDR3 size: 17 residues. The CDR3 nucleotides read TGTGCCAGCAGCTTAGGTCTTCGGACAGCCCGCACAGATACGCAGTATTTT. Encoded protein: CASSLGLRTARTDTQYF.